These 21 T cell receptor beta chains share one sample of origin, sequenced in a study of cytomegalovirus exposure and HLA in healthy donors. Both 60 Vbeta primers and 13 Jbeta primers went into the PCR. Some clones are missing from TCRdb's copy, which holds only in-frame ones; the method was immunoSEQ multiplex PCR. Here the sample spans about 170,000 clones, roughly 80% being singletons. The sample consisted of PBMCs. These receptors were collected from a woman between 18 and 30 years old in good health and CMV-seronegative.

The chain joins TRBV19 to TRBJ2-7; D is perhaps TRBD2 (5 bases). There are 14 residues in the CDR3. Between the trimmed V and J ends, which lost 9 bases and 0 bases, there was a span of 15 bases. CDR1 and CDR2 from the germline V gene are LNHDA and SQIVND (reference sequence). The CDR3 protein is CASHAGIYSYEQYF. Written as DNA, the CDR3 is TGTGCCAGCCACGCCGGGATTTACTCCTACGAGCAGTACTTC.

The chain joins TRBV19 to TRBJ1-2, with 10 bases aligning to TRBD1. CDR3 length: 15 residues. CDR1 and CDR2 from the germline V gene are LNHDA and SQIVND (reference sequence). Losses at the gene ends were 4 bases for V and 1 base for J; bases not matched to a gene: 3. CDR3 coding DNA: TGTGCCAGTAGTAGCCGGGACAGGGGTAACTATGGCTACACCTTC. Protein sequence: CASSSRDRGNYGYTF.

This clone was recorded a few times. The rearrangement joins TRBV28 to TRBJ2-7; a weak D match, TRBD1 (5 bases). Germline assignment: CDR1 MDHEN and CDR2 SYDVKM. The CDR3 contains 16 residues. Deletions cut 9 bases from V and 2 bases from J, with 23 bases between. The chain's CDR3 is CASTLSGRGTAYEQYF. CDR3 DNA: TGTGCCAGTACCTTAAGTGGAAGGGGAACTGCCTACGAGCAGTACTTC.

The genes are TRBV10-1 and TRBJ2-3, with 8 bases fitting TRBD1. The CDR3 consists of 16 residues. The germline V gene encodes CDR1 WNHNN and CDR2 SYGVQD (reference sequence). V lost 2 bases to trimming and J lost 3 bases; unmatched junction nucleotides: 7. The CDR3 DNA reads TGCGCCAGCAGTGAGGTAGGGCAGGGGGCAACAGATACGCAGTATTTT. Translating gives CASSEVGQGATDTQYF.

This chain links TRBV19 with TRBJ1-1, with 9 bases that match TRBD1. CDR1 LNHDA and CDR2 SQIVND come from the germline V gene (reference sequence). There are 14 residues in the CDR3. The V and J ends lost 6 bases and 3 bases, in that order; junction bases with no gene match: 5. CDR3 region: CASRDDRGYTEAFF. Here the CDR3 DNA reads TGTGCCAGTAGAGATGACAGGGGGTACACTGAAGCTTTCTTT.

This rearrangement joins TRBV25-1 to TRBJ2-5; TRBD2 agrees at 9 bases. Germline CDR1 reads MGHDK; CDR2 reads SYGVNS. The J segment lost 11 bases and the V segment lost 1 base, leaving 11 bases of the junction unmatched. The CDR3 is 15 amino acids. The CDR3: CASSEWSSGSREQYF. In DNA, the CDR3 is TGTGCCAGCAGTGAATGGAGTAGCGGGAGCCGGGAGCAGTACTTC.

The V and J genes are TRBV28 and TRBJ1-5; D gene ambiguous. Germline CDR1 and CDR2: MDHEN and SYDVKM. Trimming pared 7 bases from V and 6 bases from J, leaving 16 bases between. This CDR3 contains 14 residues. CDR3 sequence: CASKSGLVSQPQHF. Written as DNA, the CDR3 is TGTGCCAGCAAATCGGGGTTGGTTTCTCAGCCCCAGCATTTT.

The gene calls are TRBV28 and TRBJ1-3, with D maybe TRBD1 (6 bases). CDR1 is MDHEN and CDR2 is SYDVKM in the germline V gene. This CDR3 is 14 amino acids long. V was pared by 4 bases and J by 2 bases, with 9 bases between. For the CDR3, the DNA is TGTGCCAGCAGTTCACAGGGAACTGGAAACACCATATATTTT. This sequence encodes CASSSQGTGNTIYF. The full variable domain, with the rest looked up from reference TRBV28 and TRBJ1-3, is DVKVTQSSRYLVKRTGEKVFLECVQDMDHENMFWYRQDPGLGLRLIYFSYDVKMKEKGDIPEGYSVSREKKERFSLILESASTNQTSMYLCASSSQGTGNTIYFGEGSWLTVV.

CDR3 in DNA: TGTGCCAGCAATCTCAGGGGGCTCCAGGGAAAATATTACGAGCAGTACTTC. As protein: CASNLRGLQGKYYEQYF. This rearrangement joins TRBV25-1 to TRBJ2-7, with 8 positions matching TRBD1. Germline V gives CDR1 MGHDK, CDR2 SYGVNS. The trim removed 7 bases at V and 4 bases at J, leaving 18 bases unmatched. The CDR3 runs 17 residues.

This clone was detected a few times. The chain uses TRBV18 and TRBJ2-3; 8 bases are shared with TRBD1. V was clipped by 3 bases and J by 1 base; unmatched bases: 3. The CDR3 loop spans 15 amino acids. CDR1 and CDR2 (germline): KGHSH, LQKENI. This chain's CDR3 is CASSPGQAGTDTQYF. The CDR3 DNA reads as TGTGCCAGCTCACCGGGACAGGCGGGCACAGATACGCAGTATTTT.

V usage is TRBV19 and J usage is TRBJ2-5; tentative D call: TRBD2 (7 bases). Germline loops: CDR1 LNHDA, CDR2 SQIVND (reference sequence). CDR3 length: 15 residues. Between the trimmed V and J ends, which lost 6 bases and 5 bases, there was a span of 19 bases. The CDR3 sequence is CASSPARGAGETQYF. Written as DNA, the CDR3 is TGTGCCAGTAGCCCCGCCCGGGGGGCCGGGGAGACCCAGTACTTC.

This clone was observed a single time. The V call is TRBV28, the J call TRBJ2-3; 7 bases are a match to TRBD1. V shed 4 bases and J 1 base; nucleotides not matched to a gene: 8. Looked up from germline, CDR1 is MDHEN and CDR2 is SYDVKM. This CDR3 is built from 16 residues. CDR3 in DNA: TGTGCCAGCAGTTCGCTCCGAGGACAGGGCACAGATACGCAGTATTTT. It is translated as CASSSLRGQGTDTQYF.

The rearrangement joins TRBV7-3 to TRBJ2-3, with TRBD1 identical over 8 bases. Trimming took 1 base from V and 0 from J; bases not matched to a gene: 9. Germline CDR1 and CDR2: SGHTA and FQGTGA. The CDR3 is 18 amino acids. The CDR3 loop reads CASSLMARQGTSTDTQYF. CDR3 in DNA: TGTGCCAGCAGCTTAATGGCCCGACAGGGGACTAGCACAGATACGCAGTATTTT.

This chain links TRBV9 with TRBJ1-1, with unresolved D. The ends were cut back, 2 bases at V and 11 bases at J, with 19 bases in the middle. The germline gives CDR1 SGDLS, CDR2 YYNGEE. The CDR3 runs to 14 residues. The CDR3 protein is CASSVKSVRAPAFF. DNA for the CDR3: TGTGCCAGCAGCGTTAAGAGCGTTCGAGCCCCTGCTTTCTTT.

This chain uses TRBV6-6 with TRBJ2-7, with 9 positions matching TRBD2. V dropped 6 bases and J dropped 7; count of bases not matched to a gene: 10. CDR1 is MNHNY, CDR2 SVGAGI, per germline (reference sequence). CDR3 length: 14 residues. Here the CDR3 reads CASSPELAGFEQYF. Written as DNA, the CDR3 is TGTGCCAGCAGCCCGGAGCTAGCGGGATTTGAGCAGTACTTC.

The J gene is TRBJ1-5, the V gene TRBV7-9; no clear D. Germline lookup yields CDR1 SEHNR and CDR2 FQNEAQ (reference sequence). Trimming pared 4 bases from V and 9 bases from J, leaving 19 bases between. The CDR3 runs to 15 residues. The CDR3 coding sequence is TGTGCCAGCAGCTCGATCGGGGTCCCTGGTGGGCCCCAGCATTTT. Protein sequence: CASSSIGVPGGPQHF.

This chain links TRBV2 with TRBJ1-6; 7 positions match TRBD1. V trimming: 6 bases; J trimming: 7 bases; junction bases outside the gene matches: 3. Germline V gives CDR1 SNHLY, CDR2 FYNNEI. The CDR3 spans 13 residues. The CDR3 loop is CASRPDRNSPLHF. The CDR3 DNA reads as TGTGCCAGCAGGCCGGACAGGAATTCACCCCTCCACTTT.

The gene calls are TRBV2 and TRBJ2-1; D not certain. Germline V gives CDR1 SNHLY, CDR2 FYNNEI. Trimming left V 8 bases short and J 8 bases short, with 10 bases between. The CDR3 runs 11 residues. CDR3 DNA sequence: TGTGCCAGCGCCGTGGGCTATGAGCAGTTCTTC. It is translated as CASAVGYEQFF.

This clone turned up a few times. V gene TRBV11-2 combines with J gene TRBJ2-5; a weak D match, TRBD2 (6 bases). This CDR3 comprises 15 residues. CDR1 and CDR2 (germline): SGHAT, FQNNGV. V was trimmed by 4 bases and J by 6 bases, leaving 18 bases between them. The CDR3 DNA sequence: TGTGCCAGCAGCTCCCCCGCGGCGGGAAGAAAGACCCAGTACTTC. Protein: CASSSPAAGRKTQYF.

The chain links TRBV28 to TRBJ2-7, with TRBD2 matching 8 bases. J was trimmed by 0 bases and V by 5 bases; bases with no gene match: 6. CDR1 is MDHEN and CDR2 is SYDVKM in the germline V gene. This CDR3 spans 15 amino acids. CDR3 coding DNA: TGTGCCAGCAGTCGTGCGGGAGGCCCCTCCTACGAGCAGTACTTC. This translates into CASSRAGGPSYEQYF. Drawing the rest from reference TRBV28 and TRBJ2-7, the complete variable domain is DVKVTQSSRYLVKRTGEKVFLECVQDMDHENMFWYRQDPGLGLRLIYFSYDVKMKEKGDIPEGYSVSREKKERFSLILESASTNQTSMYLCASSRAGGPSYEQYFGPGTRLTVT.

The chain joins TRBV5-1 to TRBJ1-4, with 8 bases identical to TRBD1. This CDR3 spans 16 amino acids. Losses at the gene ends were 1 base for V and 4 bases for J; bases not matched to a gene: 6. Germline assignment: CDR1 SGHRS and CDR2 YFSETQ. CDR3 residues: CASSLKLQGGNEKLFF. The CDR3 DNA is TGCGCCAGCAGCTTGAAACTACAGGGGGGTAATGAAAAACTGTTTTTT.